This passage covers 19 T cell receptor beta chains from one sample sequenced in a study of CD8+ T cells in alopecia areata. The authors extracted RNA and reverse transcribed it into cDNA as the sequencing template. Generated by immunoSEQ multiplex PCR, the TCRdb table keeps only in-frame clones and is missing some. The sample has 150,000 or so clones, about 90% seen once. The sequencing here drew on CD8+ T cells sorted from blood, taken at week 0. The receptors stem from a human donor with alopecia areata.

This clone has just a few counts. V is TRBV11-2 and J is TRBJ2-1; the match to TRBD2 covers 8 bases. CDR1 and CDR2 from the germline V gene are SGHAT and FQNNGV. The CDR3 is 15 residues long. J was trimmed by 8 bases and V by 4 bases; bases with no gene match: 10. In DNA, the CDR3 is TGTGCCAGCAGCTCAGAAGCGGGGGCAGGGGATGAGCAGTTCTTC. It codes for CASSSEAGAGDEQFF.

The sample holds one count of this clone. This chain connects TRBV6-1 to TRBJ2-7, with 7 bases matching TRBD1. The length of the CDR3 is 14 residues. The J segment lost 3 bases and the V segment lost 6 bases, leaving 8 bases of the junction unmatched. The germline V gene has CDR1 MNHNS and CDR2 SASEGT. The CDR3 loop reads CASSDTGALYEQYF. The CDR3 DNA sequence: TGTGCCAGCAGCGATACAGGGGCTCTCTACGAGCAGTACTTC.

The J gene is TRBJ2-1, the V gene TRBV7-8, with D possibly being TRBD1 or TRBD2 (6 bases each). Germline V lookup: CDR1 SGHVS, CDR2 FQNEAQ. The ends were cut back, 0 bases at V and 6 bases at J, with 9 bases in the middle. CDR3 length: 14 amino acids. The CDR3 coding sequence is TGTGCCAGCAGCTTAGCAAAGGGGGGCAATGAGCAGTTCTTC. Encoded protein: CASSLAKGGNEQFF.

CDR3 nucleotides: TGTGCCAGCAGCCAAGATCTGGGACAGGGGGCAGATACGCAGTATTTT. Protein sequence: CASSQDLGQGADTQYF. V usage is TRBV4-2 and J usage is TRBJ2-3; 11 nucleotides align to TRBD1. V lost 0 bases to trimming and J lost 4 bases; unmatched junction nucleotides: 3. The CDR3 runs 16 residues. CDR1 and CDR2 from the germline V gene are LGHNA and YNFKEQ.

V is TRBV27 and J is TRBJ2-1; D might be TRBD1 (6 bases). The CDR3 is 15 amino acids. Germline V CDR1 and CDR2: MNHEY, SMNVEV (reference sequence). Trimming removed 3 bases at V and 6 bases at J, with 15 bases between. CDR3 sequence reads: CASSLSPGAFNEQFF. The CDR3, as DNA: TGTGCCAGCAGTTTGTCCCCAGGGGCCTTCAATGAGCAGTTCTTC.

This rearrangement joins TRBV4-1 to TRBJ1-5, with D uncertain. The CDR3 is made up of 15 amino acids. V was pared by 1 base and J by 0 bases, with 7 bases between. Germline V lookup: CDR1 MGHRA, CDR2 YSYEKL. CDR3 residues: CASSQGDYSNQPQHF. The DNA of the CDR3 is TGCGCCAGCAGCCAAGGAGATTATAGCAATCAGCCCCAGCATTTT.

The chain has TRBV9 and TRBJ2-7, with TRBD1 matching 8 bases. Germline CDR1 and CDR2: SGDLS and YYNGEE. This CDR3 contains 13 residues. V was clipped by 4 bases and J by 6 bases; unmatched bases: 6. The CDR3 spells CASSPGTGSEQYF. DNA of the CDR3: TGTGCCAGCAGCCCCGGGACAGGTAGCGAGCAGTACTTC.

The V gene is TRBV28, the J gene TRBJ1-1; unclear D gene. The CDR3 runs 14 residues. V lost 2 bases and J 7 bases, leaving 14 bases between the germline ends. Germline assignment: CDR1 MDHEN and CDR2 SYDVKM. The CDR3 DNA sequence: TGTGCCAGCAGTTTAGACCGGAAGACCTATGAAGCTTTCTTT. Translating it yields CASSLDRKTYEAFF.

The V and J genes are TRBV7-9 and TRBJ1-2, with unresolved D. This CDR3 comprises 14 residues. Deletions cut 7 bases from V and 2 bases from J, with 14 bases between. Germline values: CDR1 SEHNR, CDR2 FQNEAQ (reference sequence). The CDR3 here is CASTWEAGNYGYTF. The CDR3 DNA reads TGTGCCAGCACTTGGGAGGCAGGCAACTATGGCTACACCTTC.

The rearrangement links TRBV5-1 to TRBJ1-1; D is undetermined. CDR1 SGHRS and CDR2 YFSETQ come from the germline V gene. CDR3 size: 14 residues. V lost 7 bases to trimming and J lost 3 bases, with 16 bases between them. CDR3 sequence: CASASGSQDTEAFF. The CDR3 DNA is TGCGCCAGCGCGTCGGGGTCCCAGGACACTGAAGCTTTCTTT.

The chain is built from TRBV27 and TRBJ2-7; D is unclear. The germline V gene has CDR1 MNHEY and CDR2 SMNVEV (reference sequence). This CDR3 contains 16 residues. Trimming cost V 0 bases and J 6 bases, with 18 bases left between them. The CDR3 bases are TGTGCCAGCAGTTTATCGACGGTTGGACCCTACTCCGAGCAGTACTTC. The encoded protein is CASSLSTVGPYSEQYF.

The chain combines TRBV7-6 with TRBJ2-7, with unresolved D. Trimming removed 4 bases at V and 3 bases at J, with 10 bases between. Germline CDR1 reads SGHVS; CDR2 reads FNYEAQ. The CDR3 consists of 13 residues. The CDR3 DNA follows: TGTGCCAGCAGCTCCGGCCTCAGCTACGAGCAGTACTTC. It codes for CASSSGLSYEQYF.

This clone has more than one count but fewer than ten. This sample includes further DNA sequences coding for the same CDR3. V is TRBV27 and J is TRBJ2-3; no clear D. The CDR3 extends over 14 amino acids. Trimming stripped 0 bases from V and 1 base from J, with 5 bases between. CDR1 MNHEY and CDR2 SMNVEV come from the germline V gene (reference sequence). The CDR3 coding sequence is TGTGCCAGCAGTTTATCGGCGGGCACAGATACGCAGTATTTT. Translating it yields CASSLSAGTDTQYF.

The chain uses TRBV7-9 and TRBJ2-2, with 9 bases matching TRBD2. This CDR3 comprises 15 residues. Germline V gene lookup returns CDR1 SEHNR and CDR2 FQNEAQ (reference sequence). The V segment lost 2 bases and the J segment 4 bases; nucleotides outside the gene matches: 2. CDR3 protein: CASSLLAGPTGELFF. The CDR3 DNA sequence: TGTGCCAGCAGCTTACTAGCGGGACCCACCGGGGAGCTGTTTTTT. The entire variable domain, with the rest obtained from reference TRBV7-9 and TRBJ2-2, is as follows: DTGVSQNPRHKITKRGQNVTFRCDPISEHNRLYWYRQTLGQGPEFLTYFQNEAQLEKSRLLSDRFSAERPKGSFSTLEIQRTEQGDSAMYLCASSLLAGPTGELFFGEGSRLTVL.

This clone came up once. This chain links TRBV30 with TRBJ2-3; D call uncertain. Trimming removed 1 base at V and 5 bases at J, with 4 bases between. The germline V gene encodes CDR1 GTSNPN and CDR2 SVGIG (reference sequence). The CDR3 length is 11 residues. CDR3 in DNA: TGTGCCTGGAGTGGGGGAGATACGCAGTATTTT. As protein: CAWSGGDTQYF.

This clone was found once. The gene calls are TRBV4-1 and TRBJ1-1; the D is unclear. Per germline, CDR1 MGHRA and CDR2 YSYEKL. V lost 1 base, J lost 6 bases, and 9 bases lay in between. The CDR3 totals 13 residues. The CDR3 protein is CASSQVPRSEAFF. DNA of the CDR3: TGCGCCAGCAGCCAAGTCCCGCGGTCTGAAGCTTTCTTT.

The chain joins TRBV4-1 to TRBJ2-5; D is undetermined. The CDR3 spans 17 residues. V was cut by 0 bases and J by 0 bases, with 14 bases left in between. Germline CDR1 and CDR2: MGHRA and YSYEKL. The CDR3 loop is CASSQDVRLGYQETQYF. Here the CDR3 DNA reads TGCGCCAGCAGCCAAGACGTTCGCTTAGGGTACCAAGAGACCCAGTACTTC.

The chain is built from TRBV5-1 and TRBJ2-7; 9 bases are a match to TRBD1. Per the germline V gene, CDR1 is SGHRS and CDR2 is YFSETQ. V dropped 4 bases and J dropped 4; count of bases not matched to a gene: 6. The CDR3 is 14 amino acids. The CDR3 region is CASSTGTGQYEQYF. The CDR3 DNA reads TGCGCCAGCAGCACCGGGACAGGGCAATACGAGCAGTACTTC.

This rearrangement joins TRBV29-1 to TRBJ2-7, with D perhaps assigned TRBD1 or TRBD2 (5 bases each). CDR1 and CDR2 from the germline V gene are SQVTM and ANQGSEA. The CDR3 loop spans 14 amino acids. Trimming took 0 bases from V and 0 from J, leaving 9 bases between them. The CDR3 loop is CSVEDRGSSYEQYF. CDR3 nucleotides: TGCAGCGTTGAAGATCGGGGCAGCTCCTACGAGCAGTACTTC.